This T cell receptor (beta chain) derives from a study of T cell repertoires in cytomegalovirus infection. Study context: Shared public TCR beta signatures pointed to both CMV infection and a matching HLA type. Study observations and caveats: Of the TCR beta families, the public ones yielded a cumulative frequency that identified carriers of CMV plus the relevant HLA.

The CDR3 loop spans 17 amino acids. Germline lookup yields CDR1 SGHTA and CDR2 FQGNSA. A remark on this clonotype: No antigen is known for it. It may be a read error: a sequence one base away is much more abundant.

One entry per CDR3 protein results from TCRdb running MiXCR on the reads. Among approximately 730,000 distinct CDR3 sequences listed, around 32% were seen once. The receptor was isolated from a human donor in good health (CMV status not recorded). Some clones in this sample may be carry-over from other donors' samples. This specimen consisted of cultured PBMCs, obtained from culture after CMV antigen stimulation. The chain is built from TRBV7-2 and TRBJ1-2; possibly TRBD1 for D (5 bases). The CDR3: CARSPPDRPGRYYGYTF. The DNA for the CDR3 is TGTGCCCGCAGCCCCCCGGACCGTCCAGGGAGGTACTATGGCTACACCTTC.